The 5 T cell receptor beta chains in this list originate from one sample, sequenced in a study of T cells in localized non-small cell lung cancer. Generated by immunoSEQ multiplex PCR, the TCRdb table keeps only in-frame clones and is missing some. Found here are 40,000 or so clones, approximately 83% of them singletons; the top ten hold approximately 6.6%. This sample comprised peripheral blood, obtained before any cancer treatment. These receptors came from a man aged 35 to 69 with stage I lung adenocarcinoma.

The chain uses TRBV4-1 and TRBJ2-1; D call uncertain. Trimming shortened V by 6 bases and J by 0 bases, and 15 bases separated the two germline ends. CDR3 length: 16 amino acids. The V gene's germline CDR1 is MGHRA and CDR2 YSYEKL. CDR3 residues: CASRLQLYSSYNEQFF. CDR3 bases: TGCGCCAGCAGACTGCAGCTCTACAGCTCCTACAATGAGCAGTTCTTC.

The CDR3 DNA is TGTGCCAGCAGCTTATTTACGGGAGCGGGAGGTGAAAAACTGTTTTTT. Its translation: CASSLFTGAGGEKLFF. The chain joins TRBV9 to TRBJ1-4; D unresolved. Deletions cut 4 bases from V and 7 bases from J, with 20 bases between. The CDR3 runs to 16 residues. Per germline, CDR1 SGDLS and CDR2 YYNGEE.

V is TRBV7-8 and J is TRBJ1-3, with a possible D match to TRBD1 (6 bases). The V gene's germline CDR1 is SGHVS and CDR2 FQNEAQ. The germline V and J ends were trimmed by 4 bases and 2 bases, with 9 bases remaining between them. The CDR3 is 14 residues long. The CDR3 loop is CASSSDSPGNTIYF. The DNA of the CDR3 is TGTGCCAGCAGCTCGGACAGTCCTGGAAACACCATATATTTT.

Of note for this clone: Other DNA sequences in the sample encode the same CDR3. The chain uses TRBV9 and TRBJ2-5; 9 nucleotides agree with TRBD1. This CDR3 is 14 amino acids long. In germline, CDR1 is SGDLS, CDR2 YYNGEE. After removal of 0 bases from V and 4 bases from J, the junction contained 1 base not matched to a gene. The CDR3 nucleotides are TGTGCCAGCAGCGTAGTGGGACAGGGAGAGACCCAGTACTTC. Encoded protein: CASSVVGQGETQYF.

The V call is TRBV18, the J call TRBJ1-2, with D possibly TRBD1 on 5 matching bases. Germline CDR1 reads KGHSH; CDR2 reads LQKENI. Trimming took off 8 bases at V and 2 bases at J, with 15 bases between the two ends. The CDR3 has 14 residues. CDR3 DNA sequence: TGTGCCAGCAGCCGGGACCGTGGAAACTATGGCTACACCTTC. Translated, it gives CASSRDRGNYGYTF.